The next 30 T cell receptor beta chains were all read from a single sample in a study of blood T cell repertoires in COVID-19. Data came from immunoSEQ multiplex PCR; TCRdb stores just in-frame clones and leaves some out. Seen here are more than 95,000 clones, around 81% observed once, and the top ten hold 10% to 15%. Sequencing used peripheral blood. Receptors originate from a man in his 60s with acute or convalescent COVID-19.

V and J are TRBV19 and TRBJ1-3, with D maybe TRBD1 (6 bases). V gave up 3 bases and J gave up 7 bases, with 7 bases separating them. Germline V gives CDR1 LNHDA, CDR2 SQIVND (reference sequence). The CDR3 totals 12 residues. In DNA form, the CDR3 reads TGTGCCAGTAGTATCGGACAGAACACCATATATTTT. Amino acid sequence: CASSIGQNTIYF.

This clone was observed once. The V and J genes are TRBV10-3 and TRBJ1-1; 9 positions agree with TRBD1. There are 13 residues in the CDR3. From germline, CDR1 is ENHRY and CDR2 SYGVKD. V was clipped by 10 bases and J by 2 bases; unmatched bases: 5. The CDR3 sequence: CASRQGVNTEAFF. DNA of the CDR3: TGTGCCAGTCGACAGGGGGTTAACACTGAAGCTTTCTTT.

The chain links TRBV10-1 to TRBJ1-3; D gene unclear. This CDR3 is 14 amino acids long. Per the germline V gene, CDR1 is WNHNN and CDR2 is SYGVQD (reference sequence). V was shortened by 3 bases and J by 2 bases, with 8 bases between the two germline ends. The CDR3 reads CASSDRTTGNTIYF. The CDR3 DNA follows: TGCGCCAGCAGTGACCGGACTACTGGAAACACCATATATTTT.

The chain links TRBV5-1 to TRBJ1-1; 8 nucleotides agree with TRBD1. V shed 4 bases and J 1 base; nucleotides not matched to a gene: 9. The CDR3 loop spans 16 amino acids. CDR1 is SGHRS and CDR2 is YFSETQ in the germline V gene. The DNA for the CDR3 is TGCGCCAGCAGCCTACCGGCAGGGGGCGAGAACACTGAAGCTTTCTTT. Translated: CASSLPAGGENTEAFF.

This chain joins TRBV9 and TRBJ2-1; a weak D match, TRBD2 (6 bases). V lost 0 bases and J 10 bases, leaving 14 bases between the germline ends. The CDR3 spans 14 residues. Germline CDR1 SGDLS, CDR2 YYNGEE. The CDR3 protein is CASSVGGGVSEQFF. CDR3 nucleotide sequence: TGTGCCAGCAGCGTAGGTGGAGGGGTTTCGGAGCAGTTCTTC.

The CDR3 protein is CATRSGQGNTYTEAFF. DNA for the CDR3: TGTGCCACCAGATCCGGACAGGGTAATACGTACACTGAAGCTTTCTTT. This chain links TRBV24-1 with TRBJ1-1; TRBD1 agrees at 8 bases. The junction had 12 bases not matched to a gene; V was cut back by 7 bases and J by 3 bases. CDR1 KGHDR and CDR2 SFDVKD come from the germline V gene. The CDR3 consists of 16 residues.

CDR3 sequence reads: CASSPGLAGGRTDTQYF. CDR3 bases: TGTGCCAGCTCACCGGGACTAGCGGGAGGACGCACAGATACGCAGTATTTT. V is TRBV18 and J is TRBJ2-3; the match to TRBD2 covers 15 bases. Germline assignment: CDR1 KGHSH and CDR2 LQKENI. The length of the CDR3 is 17 residues. J gave up 1 base and V 3 bases, and 2 bases lay outside the gene matches.

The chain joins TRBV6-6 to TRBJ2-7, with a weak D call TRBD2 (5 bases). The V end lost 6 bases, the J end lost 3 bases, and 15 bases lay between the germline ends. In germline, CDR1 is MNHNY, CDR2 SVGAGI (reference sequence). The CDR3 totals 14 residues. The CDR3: CASRDGGGYYEQYF. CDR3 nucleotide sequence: TGTGCCAGCAGGGACGGTGGCGGGTACTACGAGCAGTACTTC.

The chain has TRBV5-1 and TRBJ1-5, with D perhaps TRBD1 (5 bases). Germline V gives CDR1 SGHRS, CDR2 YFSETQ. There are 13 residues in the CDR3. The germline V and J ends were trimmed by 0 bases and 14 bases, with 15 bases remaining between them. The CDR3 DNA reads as TGCGCCAGCAGCTTGGAGGGGTTTACGGAAAAGCATTTT. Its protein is CASSLEGFTEKHF. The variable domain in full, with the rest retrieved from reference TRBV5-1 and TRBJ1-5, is KAGVTQTPRYLIKTRGQQVTLSCSPISGHRSVSWYQQTPGQGLQFLFEYFSETQRNKGNFPGRFSGRQFSNSRSEMNVSTLELGDSALYLCASSLEGFTEKHFGDGTRLSIL.

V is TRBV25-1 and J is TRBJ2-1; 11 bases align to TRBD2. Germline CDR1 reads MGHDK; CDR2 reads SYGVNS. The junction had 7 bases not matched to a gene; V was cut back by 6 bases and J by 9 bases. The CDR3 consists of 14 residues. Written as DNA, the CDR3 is TGTGCCAGCAGACTAGCGGGAGATCTCGGTGAGCAGTTCTTC. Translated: CASRLAGDLGEQFF.

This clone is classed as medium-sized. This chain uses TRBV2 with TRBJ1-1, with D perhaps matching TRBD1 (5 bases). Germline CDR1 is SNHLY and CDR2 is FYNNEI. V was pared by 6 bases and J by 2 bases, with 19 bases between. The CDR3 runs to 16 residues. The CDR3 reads CASSLGEATVNTEAFF. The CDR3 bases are TGTGCCAGCAGCCTAGGGGAAGCGACAGTTAACACTGAAGCTTTCTTT.

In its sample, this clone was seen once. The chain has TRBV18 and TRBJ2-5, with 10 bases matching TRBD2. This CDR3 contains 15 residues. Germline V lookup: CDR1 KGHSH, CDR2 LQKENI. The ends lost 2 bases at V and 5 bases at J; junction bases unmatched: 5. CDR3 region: CASSPSGRASETQYF. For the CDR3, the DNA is TGTGCCAGCTCACCAAGCGGGAGGGCCTCGGAGACCCAGTACTTC.

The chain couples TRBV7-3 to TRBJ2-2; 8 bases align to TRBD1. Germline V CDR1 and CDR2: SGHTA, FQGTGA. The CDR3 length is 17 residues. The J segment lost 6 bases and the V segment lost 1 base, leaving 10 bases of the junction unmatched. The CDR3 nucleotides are TGTGCCAGCAGCTTAATAGGGTCCAGGGGGCGCGCCGGGGAGCTGTTTTTT. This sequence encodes CASSLIGSRGRAGELFF.

CDR3 region: CASSLLAVDTGELFF. The CDR3 DNA reads TGTGCCAGCAGCTTACTAGCGGTCGACACCGGGGAGCTGTTTTTT. V is TRBV11-2 and J is TRBJ2-2; 7 bases align to TRBD2. The CDR3 runs 15 residues. With 2 bases clipped from V and 3 bases from J, the junction kept 3 bases outside the gene matches. CDR1 and CDR2 from the germline V gene are SGHAT and FQNNGV.

This CDR3 is CASSPRTGSRKLFF. The DNA of the CDR3 is TGTGCCAGCAGTCCACGGACAGGGAGCCGAAAACTGTTTTTT. The chain carries TRBV28 and TRBJ1-4; 8 nucleotides agree with TRBD1. CDR1 and CDR2 (germline): MDHEN, SYDVKM. Trimming removed 5 bases from V and 10 bases from J; junction bases left unmatched: 9. The CDR3 loop spans 14 amino acids. Filled out from reference TRBV28 and TRBJ1-4, the complete variable domain reads DVKVTQSSRYLVKRTGEKVFLECVQDMDHENMFWYRQDPGLGLRLIYFSYDVKMKEKGDIPEGYSVSREKKERFSLILESASTNQTSMYLCASSPRTGSRKLFFGSGTQLSVL.

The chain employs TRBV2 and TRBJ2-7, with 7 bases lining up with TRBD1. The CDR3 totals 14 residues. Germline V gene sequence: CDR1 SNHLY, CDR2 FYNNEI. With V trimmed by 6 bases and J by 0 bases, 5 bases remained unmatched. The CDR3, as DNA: TGTGCCAGCAGCCCGGACAGGAGCTCCTACGAGCAGTACTTC. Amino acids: CASSPDRSSYEQYF.

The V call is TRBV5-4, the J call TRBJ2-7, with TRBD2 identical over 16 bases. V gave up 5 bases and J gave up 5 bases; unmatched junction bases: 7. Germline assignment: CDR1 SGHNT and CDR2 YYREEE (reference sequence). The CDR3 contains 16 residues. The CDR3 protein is CASRPGLAGGSDEQYF. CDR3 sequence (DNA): TGTGCCAGCAGACCGGGACTAGCGGGAGGGAGTGACGAGCAGTACTTC.

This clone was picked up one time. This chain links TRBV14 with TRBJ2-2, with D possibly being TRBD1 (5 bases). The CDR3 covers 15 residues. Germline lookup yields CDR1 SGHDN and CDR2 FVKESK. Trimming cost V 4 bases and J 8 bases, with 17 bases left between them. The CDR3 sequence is CASSPGQLIRGELFF. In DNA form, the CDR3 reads TGTGCCAGCAGCCCAGGGCAGTTGATCCGGGGGGAGCTGTTTTTT.

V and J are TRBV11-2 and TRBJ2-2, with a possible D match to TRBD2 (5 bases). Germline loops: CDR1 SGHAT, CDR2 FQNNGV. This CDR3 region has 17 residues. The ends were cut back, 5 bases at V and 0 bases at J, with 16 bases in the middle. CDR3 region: CASSPGTWEPNTGELFF. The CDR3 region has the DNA TGTGCCAGCAGCCCCGGTACGTGGGAGCCGAACACCGGGGAGCTGTTTTTT.

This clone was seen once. This CDR3 is CASRARGDTDTQYF. CDR3 DNA: TGTGCCAGTAGGGCCCGGGGAGACACAGATACGCAGTATTTT. The rearrangement links TRBV19 to TRBJ2-3; TRBD2 is a possible D gene (5 bases). The germline gives CDR1 LNHDA, CDR2 SQIVND (reference sequence). This CDR3 has 14 residues. V was pared by 6 bases and J by 2 bases, with 12 bases between. The entire variable domain, with the rest obtained from reference TRBV19 and TRBJ2-3, is as follows: DGGITQSPKYLFRKEGQNVTLSCEQNLNHDAMYWYRQDPGQGLRLIYYSQIVNDFQKGDIAEGYSVSREKKESFPLTVTSAQKNPTAFYLCASRARGDTDTQYFGPGTRLTVL.

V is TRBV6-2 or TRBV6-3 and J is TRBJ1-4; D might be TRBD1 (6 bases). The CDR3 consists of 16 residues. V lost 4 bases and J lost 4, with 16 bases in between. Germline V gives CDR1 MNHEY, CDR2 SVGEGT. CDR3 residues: CASSSLQGFGNEKLFF. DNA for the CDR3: TGTGCCAGCAGTTCGCTACAGGGATTCGGTAATGAAAAACTGTTTTTT.

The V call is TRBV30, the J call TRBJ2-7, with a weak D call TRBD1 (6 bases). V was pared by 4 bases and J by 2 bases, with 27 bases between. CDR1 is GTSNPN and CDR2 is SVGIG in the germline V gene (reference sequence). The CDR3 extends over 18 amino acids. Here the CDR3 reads CAWTHKPGQKIKTYEQYF. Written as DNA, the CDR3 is TGTGCCTGGACCCATAAGCCCGGACAGAAAATAAAAACCTACGAGCAGTACTTC.

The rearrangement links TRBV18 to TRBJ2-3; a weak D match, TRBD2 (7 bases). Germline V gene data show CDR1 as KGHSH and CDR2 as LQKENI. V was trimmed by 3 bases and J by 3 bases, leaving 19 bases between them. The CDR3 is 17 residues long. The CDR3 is CASSPIKGEGKTDTQYF. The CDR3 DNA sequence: TGTGCCAGCTCACCTATCAAGGGGGAGGGCAAGACAGATACGCAGTATTTT. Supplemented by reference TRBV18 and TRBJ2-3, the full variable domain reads NAGVMQNPRHLVRRRGQEARLRCSPMKGHSHVYWYRQLPEEGLKFMVYLQKENIIDESGMPKERFSAEFPKEGPSILRIQQVVRGDSAAYFCASSPIKGEGKTDTQYFGPGTRLTVL.

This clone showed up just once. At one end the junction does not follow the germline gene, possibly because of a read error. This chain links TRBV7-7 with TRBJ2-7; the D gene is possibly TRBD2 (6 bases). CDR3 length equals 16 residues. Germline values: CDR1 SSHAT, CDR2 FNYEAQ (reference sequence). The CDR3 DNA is TGTGCTAGCAGCTTCGGGGGTCGGGGGAGGATCTACGAGCAGTACTTC. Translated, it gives CASSFGGRGRIYEQYF.

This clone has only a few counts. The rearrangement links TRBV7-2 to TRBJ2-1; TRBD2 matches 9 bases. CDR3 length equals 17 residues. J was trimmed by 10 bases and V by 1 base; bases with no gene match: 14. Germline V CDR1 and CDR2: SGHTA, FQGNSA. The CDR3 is CASSLVPASGKMGEQFF. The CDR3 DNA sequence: TGTGCCAGCAGCTTAGTTCCAGCTAGCGGGAAAATGGGCGAGCAGTTCTTC.

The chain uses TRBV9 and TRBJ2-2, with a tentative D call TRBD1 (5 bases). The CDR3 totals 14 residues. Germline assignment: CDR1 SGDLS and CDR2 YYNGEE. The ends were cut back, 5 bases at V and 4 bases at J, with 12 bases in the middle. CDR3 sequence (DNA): TGTGCCAGCAGGTTTCATCAGGGCACCGGGGAGCTGTTTTTT. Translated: CASRFHQGTGELFF.

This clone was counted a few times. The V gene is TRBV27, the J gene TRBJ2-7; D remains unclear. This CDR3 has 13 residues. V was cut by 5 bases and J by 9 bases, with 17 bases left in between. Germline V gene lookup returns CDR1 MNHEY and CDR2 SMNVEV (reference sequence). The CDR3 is CASSNTATSGQYF. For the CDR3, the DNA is TGTGCCAGCAGTAATACAGCTACCTCCGGGCAGTACTTC.

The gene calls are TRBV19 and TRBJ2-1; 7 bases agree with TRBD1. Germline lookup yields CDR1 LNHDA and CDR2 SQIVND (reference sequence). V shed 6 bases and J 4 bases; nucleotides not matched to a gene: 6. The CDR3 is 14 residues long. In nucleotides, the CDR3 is TGTGCCAGTAGCCGGGACAGACAATACAATGAGCAGTTCTTC. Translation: CASSRDRQYNEQFF.

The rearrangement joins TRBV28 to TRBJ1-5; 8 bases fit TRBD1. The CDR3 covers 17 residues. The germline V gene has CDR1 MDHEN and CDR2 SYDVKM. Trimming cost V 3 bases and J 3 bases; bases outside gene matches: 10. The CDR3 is CASSFGRGRGINQPQHF. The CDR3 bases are TGTGCCAGCAGTTTTGGCAGGGGGCGCGGGATCAATCAGCCCCAGCATTTT.

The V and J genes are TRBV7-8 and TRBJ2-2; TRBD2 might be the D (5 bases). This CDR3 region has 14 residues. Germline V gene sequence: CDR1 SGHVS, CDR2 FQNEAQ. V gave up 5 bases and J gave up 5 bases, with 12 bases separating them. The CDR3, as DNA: TGTGCCAGCAGCCCCCGGGGTTGGACCGGGGAGCTGTTTTTT. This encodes CASSPRGWTGELFF.